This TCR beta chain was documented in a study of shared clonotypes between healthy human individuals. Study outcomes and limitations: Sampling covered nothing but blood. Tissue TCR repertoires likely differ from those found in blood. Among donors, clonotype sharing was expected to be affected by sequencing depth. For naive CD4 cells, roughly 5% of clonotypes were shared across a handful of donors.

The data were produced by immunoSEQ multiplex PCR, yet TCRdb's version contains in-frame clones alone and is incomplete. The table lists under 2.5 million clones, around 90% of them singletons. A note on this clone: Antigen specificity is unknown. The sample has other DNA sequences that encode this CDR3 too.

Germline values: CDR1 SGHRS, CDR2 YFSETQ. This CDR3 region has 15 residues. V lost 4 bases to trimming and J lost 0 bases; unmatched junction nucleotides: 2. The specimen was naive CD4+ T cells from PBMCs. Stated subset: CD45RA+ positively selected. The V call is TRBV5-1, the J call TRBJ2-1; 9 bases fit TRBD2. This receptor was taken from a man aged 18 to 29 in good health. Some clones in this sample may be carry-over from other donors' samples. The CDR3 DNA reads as TGCGCCAGCAGCCGTAGCGGGAGCTCCTACAATGAGCAGTTCTTC. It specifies CASSRSGSSYNEQFF. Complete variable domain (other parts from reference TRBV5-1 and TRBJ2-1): KAGVTQTPRYLIKTRGQQVTLSCSPISGHRSVSWYQQTPGQGLQFLFEYFSETQRNKGNFPGRFSGRQFSNSRSEMNVSTLELGDSALYLCASSRSGSSYNEQFFGPGTRLTVL.